This TCR beta chain stems from a study of T cell repertoires in cytomegalovirus infection. V lost 6 bases and J lost 7, with 24 bases in between. The length of the CDR3 is 17 residues. Per the germline V gene, CDR1 is SNHLY and CDR2 is FYNNEI. TCRdb reprocessed the reads via MiXCR and lists one record per CDR3 protein. The sample carries under 130,000 distinct CDR3 sequences, approximately 45% recorded once. On this clonotype itself: Its antigen is undetermined.

The chain couples TRBV2 to TRBJ1-4, with a possible D match to TRBD1 (6 bases). Specimen: CD8+ T cells from cultured PBMCs, collected from culture after CMV antigen stimulation. This clonotype was sampled from a human donor in good health (CMV status not recorded). Some clones in this sample may be carry-over from other donors' samples. The CDR3 coding sequence is TGTGCCAGCAGCGCCGTCGGGACACCCATACCGACTGAAAAACTGTTTTTT. This encodes CASSAVGTPIPTEKLFF.